This T cell receptor (beta chain) derives from a study of T cell responses to AZD1222 COVID-19 vaccine. Deletions cut 3 bases from V and 2 bases from J, with 7 bases between. The CDR3 consists of 14 residues. Germline CDR1 and CDR2: KGHSH and LQKENI. A word on this clone: Its antigen is not identified.

Assay used: immunoSEQ multiplex PCR; TCRdb lists only in-frame clones, some missing. The sample lists fewer than 110,000 clones; 89% were seen once. The study, taken as a whole, reports: CD4 TCRs covered the whole spike, strongest at regions 160-218 and 743-854. Repertoires in all cases were sampled only once the peak T cell response had passed. The study identified only a handful of AZD1222 recipients as seropositive at baseline.

This sample comprised peripheral blood, obtained on day 0 of AZD1222 vaccination. This sequence joins TRBV18 and TRBJ2-2, with D hard to call. The clonotype comes from an adult in good health. The CDR3 here is CASSPDSNTGELFF. The CDR3 DNA sequence: TGTGCCAGCTCACCGGATTCAAACACCGGGGAGCTGTTTTTT.